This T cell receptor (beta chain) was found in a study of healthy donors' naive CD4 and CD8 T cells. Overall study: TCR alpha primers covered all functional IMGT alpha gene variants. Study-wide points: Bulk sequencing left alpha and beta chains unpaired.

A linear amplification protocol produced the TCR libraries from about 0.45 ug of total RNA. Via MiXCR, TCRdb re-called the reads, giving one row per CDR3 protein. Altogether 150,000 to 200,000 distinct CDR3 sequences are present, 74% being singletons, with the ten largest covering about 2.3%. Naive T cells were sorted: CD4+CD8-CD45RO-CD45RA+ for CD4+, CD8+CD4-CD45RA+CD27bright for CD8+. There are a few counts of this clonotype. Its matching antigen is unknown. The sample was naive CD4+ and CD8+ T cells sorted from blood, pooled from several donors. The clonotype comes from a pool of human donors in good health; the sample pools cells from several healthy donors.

CDR3 nucleotide sequence: TGCAGTGCTAGCGGGACTATCCAAGAGACCCAGTACTTC. Translation: CSASGTIQETQYF. This chain uses TRBV20-1 with TRBJ2-5, with 7 positions matching TRBD2. The germline CDR1 and CDR2 sequences are DFQATT and SNEGSKA (reference sequence). J lost 1 base, V lost 3 bases, and 2 bases had no gene match. The CDR3 extends over 13 amino acids.